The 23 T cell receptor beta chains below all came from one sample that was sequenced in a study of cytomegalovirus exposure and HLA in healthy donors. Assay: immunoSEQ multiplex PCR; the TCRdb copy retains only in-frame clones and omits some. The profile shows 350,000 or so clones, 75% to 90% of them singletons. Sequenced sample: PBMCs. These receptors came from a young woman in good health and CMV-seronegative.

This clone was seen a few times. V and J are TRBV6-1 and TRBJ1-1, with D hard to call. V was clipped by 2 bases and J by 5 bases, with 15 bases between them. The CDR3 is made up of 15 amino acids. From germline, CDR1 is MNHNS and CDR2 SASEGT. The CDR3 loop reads CASSEMGSPGTEAFF. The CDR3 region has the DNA TGTGCCAGCAGTGAAATGGGCTCCCCGGGGACTGAAGCTTTCTTT.

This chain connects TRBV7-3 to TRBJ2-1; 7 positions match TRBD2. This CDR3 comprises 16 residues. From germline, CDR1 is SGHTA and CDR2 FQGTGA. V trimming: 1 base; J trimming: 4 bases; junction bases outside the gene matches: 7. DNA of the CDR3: TGTGCCAGCAGCTTAAAGCGGGATCGGGATTACAATGAGCAGTTCTTC. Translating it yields CASSLKRDRDYNEQFF. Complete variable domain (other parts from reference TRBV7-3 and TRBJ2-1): GAGVSQTPSNKVTEKGKYVELRCDPISGHTALYWYRQSLGQGPEFLIYFQGTGAADDSGLPNDRFFAVRPEGSVSTLKIQRTERGDSAVYLCASSLKRDRDYNEQFFGPGTRLTVL.

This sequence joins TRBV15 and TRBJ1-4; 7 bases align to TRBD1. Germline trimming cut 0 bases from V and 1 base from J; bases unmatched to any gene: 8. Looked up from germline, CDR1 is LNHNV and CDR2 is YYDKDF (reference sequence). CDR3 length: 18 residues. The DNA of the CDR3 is TGTGCCACCAGCAGAGATGGGCCAGGGGGTGGAACTAATGAAAAACTGTTTTTT. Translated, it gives CATSRDGPGGGTNEKLFF.

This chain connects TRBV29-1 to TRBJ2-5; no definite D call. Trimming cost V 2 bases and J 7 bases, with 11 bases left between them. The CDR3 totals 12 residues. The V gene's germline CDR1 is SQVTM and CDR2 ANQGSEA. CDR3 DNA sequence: TGCAGCGTTGAATTTGATGTGAGGACCCAGTACTTC. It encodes CSVEFDVRTQYF.

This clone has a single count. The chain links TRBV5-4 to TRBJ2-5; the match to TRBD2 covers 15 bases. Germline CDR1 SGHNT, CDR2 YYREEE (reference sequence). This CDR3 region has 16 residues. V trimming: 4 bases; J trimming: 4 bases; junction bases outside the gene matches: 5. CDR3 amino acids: CASSPGLAGGGETQYF. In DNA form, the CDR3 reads TGTGCCAGCAGCCCGGGACTAGCGGGAGGTGGAGAGACCCAGTACTTC. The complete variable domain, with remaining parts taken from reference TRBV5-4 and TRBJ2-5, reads ETGVTQSPTHLIKTRGQQVTLRCSSQSGHNTVSWYQQALGQGPQFIFQYYREEENGRGNFPPRFSGLQFPNYSSELNVNALELDDSALYLCASSPGLAGGGETQYFGPGTRLLVL.

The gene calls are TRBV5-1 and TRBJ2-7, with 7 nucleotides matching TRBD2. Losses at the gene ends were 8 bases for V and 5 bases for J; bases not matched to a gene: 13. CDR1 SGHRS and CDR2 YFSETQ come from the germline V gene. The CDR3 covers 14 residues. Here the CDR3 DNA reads TGCGCCAGTCGCCGGGAGGTACCCGCGGACGAGCAGTACTTC. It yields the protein CASRREVPADEQYF.

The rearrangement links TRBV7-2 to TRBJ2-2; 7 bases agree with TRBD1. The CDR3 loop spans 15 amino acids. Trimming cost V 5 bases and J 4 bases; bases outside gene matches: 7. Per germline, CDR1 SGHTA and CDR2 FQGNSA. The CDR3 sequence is CASSPTPGGTGELFF. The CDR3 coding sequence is TGTGCCAGCAGCCCCACCCCAGGGGGCACCGGGGAGCTGTTTTTT.

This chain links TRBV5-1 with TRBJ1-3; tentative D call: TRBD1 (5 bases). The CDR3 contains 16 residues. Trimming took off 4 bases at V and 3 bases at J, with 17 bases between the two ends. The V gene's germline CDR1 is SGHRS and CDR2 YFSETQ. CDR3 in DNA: TGCGCCAGCAGCCACTTGGGACCCGGGGGTGGAAACACCATATATTTT. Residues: CASSHLGPGGGNTIYF.

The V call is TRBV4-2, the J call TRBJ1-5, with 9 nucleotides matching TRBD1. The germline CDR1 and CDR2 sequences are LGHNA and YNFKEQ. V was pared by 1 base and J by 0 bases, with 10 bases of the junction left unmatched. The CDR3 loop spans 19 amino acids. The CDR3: CASSQGSQGAWGSNQPQHF. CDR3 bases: TGTGCCAGCAGCCAAGGCTCACAGGGGGCTTGGGGTAGCAATCAGCCCCAGCATTTT.

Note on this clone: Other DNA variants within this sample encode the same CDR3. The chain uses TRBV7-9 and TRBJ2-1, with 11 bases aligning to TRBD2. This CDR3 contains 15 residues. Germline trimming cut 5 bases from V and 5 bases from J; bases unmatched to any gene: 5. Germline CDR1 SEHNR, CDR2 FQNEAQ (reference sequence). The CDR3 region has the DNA TGTGCCAGCAGCCTAGGACTAGCGGGCAACAATGAGCAGTTCTTC. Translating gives CASSLGLAGNNEQFF. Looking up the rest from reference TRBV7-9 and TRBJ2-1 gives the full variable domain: DTGVSQNPRHKITKRGQNVTFRCDPISEHNRLYWYRQTLGQGPEFLTYFQNEAQLEKSRLLSDRFSAERPKGSFSTLEIQRTEQGDSAMYLCASSLGLAGNNEQFFGPGTRLTVL.

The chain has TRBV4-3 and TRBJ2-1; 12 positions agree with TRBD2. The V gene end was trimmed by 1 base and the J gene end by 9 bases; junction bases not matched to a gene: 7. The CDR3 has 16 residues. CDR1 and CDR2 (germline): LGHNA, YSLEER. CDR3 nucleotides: TGCGCCAGCAGCCAAGCTCGACTAGCGGGAGCCCCTGAGCAGTTCTTC. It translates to CASSQARLAGAPEQFF.

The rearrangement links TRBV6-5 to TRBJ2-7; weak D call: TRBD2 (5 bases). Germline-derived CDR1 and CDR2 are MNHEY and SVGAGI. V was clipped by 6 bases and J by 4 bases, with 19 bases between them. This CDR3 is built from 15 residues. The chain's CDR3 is CASSPTFGGPYEQYF. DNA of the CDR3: TGTGCCAGCAGCCCGACGTTTGGCGGGCCATACGAGCAGTACTTC.

In nucleotides, the CDR3 is TGTGCCAGCAGTTACGGGCTAGCAAGCAATGAGCAGTTCTTC. Amino acids: CASSYGLASNEQFF. The chain recombines TRBV6-5 with TRBJ2-1; possible D gene TRBD2, 5 bases. The germline V and J ends were trimmed by 2 bases and 6 bases, with 11 bases remaining between them. CDR1 and CDR2 (germline): MNHEY, SVGAGI. The CDR3 covers 14 residues.

The CDR3 region has the DNA TGCGCCAGCAGCCAAGGTTCGGCGGGAGGGACCACCGGGGAGCTGTTTTTT. Its protein is CASSQGSAGGTTGELFF. The V call is TRBV4-1, the J call TRBJ2-2, with TRBD2 matching over 9 bases. V lost 1 base, J lost 4 bases, and 7 bases stayed unmatched. The CDR3 is 17 residues long. Germline V lookup: CDR1 MGHRA, CDR2 YSYEKL.

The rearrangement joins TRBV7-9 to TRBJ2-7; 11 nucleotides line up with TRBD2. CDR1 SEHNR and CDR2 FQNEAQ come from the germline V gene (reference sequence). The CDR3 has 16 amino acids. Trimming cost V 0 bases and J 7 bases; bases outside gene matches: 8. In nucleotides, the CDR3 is TGTGCCAGCAGCTTAGCTAGGGGGCTAGCGGGAGGAGAGCAGTACTTC. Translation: CASSLARGLAGGEQYF.

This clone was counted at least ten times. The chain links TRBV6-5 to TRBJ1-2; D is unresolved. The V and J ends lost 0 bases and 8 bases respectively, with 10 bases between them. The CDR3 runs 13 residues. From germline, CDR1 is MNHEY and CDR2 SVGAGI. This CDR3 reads CASSYSSTRGYTF. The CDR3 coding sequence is TGTGCCAGCAGTTACTCGTCAACTAGAGGCTACACCTTC.

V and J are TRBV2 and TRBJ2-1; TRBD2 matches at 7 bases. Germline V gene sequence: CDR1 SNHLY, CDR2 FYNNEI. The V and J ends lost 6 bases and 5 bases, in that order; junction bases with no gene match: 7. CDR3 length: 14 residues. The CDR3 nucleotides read TGTGCCAGCAGGGTTATGGGAGGGAACAATGAGCAGTTCTTC. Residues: CASRVMGGNNEQFF.

CDR3 sequence (DNA): TGTGCCAGCAGTTTGGCTGAGGGGGTCTATGGCTACACCTTC. It encodes CASSLAEGVYGYTF. This chain uses TRBV28 with TRBJ1-2; possibly TRBD1 for D (6 bases). The CDR3 sequence is 14 residues long. The germline gives CDR1 MDHEN, CDR2 SYDVKM. V gave up 3 bases and J gave up 4 bases, with 12 bases separating them.

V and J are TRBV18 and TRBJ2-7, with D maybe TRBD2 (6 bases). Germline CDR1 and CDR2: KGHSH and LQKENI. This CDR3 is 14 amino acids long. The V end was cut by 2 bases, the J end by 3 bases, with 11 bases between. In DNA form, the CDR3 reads TGTGCCAGCTCACCAGGTGGCGGGGACTACGAGCAGTACTTC. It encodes CASSPGGGDYEQYF. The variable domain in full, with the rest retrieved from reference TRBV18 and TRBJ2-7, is NAGVMQNPRHLVRRRGQEARLRCSPMKGHSHVYWYRQLPEEGLKFMVYLQKENIIDESGMPKERFSAEFPKEGPSILRIQQVVRGDSAAYFCASSPGGGDYEQYFGPGTRLTVT.

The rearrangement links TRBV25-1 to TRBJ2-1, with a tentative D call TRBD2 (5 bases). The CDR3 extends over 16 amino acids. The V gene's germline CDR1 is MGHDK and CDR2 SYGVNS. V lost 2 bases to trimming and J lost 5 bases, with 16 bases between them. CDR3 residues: CASSEHSPSRDNEQFF. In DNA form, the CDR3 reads TGTGCCAGCAGTGAACACAGCCCTTCGCGGGACAATGAGCAGTTCTTC.

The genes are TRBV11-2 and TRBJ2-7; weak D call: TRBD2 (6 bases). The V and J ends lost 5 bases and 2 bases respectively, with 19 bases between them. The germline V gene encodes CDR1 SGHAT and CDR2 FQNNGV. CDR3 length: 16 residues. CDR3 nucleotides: TGTGCCAGCAGCCCCCACTTGACGGGGAGGACCTACGAGCAGTACTTC. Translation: CASSPHLTGRTYEQYF.

The CDR3 loop reads CAISESGRGGEQYF. The CDR3 DNA reads as TGTGCCATCAGTGAGTCCGGAAGGGGCGGCGAGCAGTACTTC. The chain joins TRBV10-3 to TRBJ2-7; D possibly corresponds to TRBD1 (5 bases). V was pared by 0 bases and J by 6 bases, with 12 bases between. The CDR3 is 14 amino acids. CDR1 is ENHRY and CDR2 is SYGVKD in the germline V gene.

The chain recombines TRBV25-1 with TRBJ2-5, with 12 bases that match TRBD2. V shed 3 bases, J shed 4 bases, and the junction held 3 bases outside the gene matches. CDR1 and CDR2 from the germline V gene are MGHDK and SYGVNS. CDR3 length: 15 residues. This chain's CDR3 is CASSDSGLAGETQYF. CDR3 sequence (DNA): TGTGCCAGCAGTGACTCGGGACTAGCGGGAGAGACCCAGTACTTC.